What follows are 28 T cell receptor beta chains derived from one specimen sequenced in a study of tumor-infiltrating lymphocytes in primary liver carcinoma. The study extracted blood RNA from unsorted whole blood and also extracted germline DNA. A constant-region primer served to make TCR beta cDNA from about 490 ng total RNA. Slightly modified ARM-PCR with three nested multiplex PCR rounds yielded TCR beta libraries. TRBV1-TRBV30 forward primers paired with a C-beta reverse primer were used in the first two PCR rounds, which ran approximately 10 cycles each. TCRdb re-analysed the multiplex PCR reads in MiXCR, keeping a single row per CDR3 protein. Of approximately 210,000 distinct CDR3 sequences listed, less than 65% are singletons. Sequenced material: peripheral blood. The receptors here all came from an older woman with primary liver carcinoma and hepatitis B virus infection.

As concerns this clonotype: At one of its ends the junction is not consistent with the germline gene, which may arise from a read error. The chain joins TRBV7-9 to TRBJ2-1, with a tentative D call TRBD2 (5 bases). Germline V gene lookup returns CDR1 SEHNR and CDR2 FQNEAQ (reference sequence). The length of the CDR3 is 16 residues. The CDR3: CASNLVEGVGTNEQFF. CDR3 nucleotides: TGTGCCAGCAACTTAGTTGAGGGAGTAGGTACGAATGAGCAGTTCTTC.

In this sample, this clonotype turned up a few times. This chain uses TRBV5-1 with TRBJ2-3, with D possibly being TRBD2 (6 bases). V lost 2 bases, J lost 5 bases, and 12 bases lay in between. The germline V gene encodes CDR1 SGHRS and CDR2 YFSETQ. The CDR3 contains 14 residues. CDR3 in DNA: TGCGCCAGCAGCTTAGGTTGGGGGGAAGATACGCAGTATTTT. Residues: CASSLGWGEDTQYF.

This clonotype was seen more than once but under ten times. The CDR3 nucleotides read TGTGCCAGCAGCTTGGGACTAGACAACACCGGGGAGCTGTTTTTT. Encoded protein: CASSLGLDNTGELFF. The V call is TRBV5-4, the J call TRBJ2-2; weak D call: TRBD2 (6 bases). The germline gives CDR1 SGHNT, CDR2 YYREEE (reference sequence). CDR3 size: 15 residues. Trimming removed 0 bases from V and 2 bases from J, with 8 bases in between.

Here the CDR3 DNA reads TGTGCCAGCAGCTTAGACGGGGCTGATTCGCAGTATTTT. Translated, it gives CASSLDGADSQYF. The chain carries TRBV11-2 and TRBJ2-3; D possibly uses TRBD1 or TRBD2 (5 bases each). Germline V gene sequence: CDR1 SGHAT, CDR2 FQNNGV. Trimming removed 0 bases at V and 10 bases at J, with 11 bases between. This CDR3 is built from 13 residues.

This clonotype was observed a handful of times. In DNA, the CDR3 is TGTGCCAGCAGCTTGACGACCTACGAGCAGTACTTC. Translating it yields CASSLTTYEQYF. The chain links TRBV7-9 to TRBJ2-7; D is unresolved. The CDR3 is 12 residues long. Between the trimmed V and J ends, which lost 3 bases and 2 bases, there was a span of 5 bases. Germline V CDR1 and CDR2: SEHNR, FQNEAQ (reference sequence).

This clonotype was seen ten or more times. The CDR3 region is CSVEDLSGSAKNIQYF. DNA for the CDR3: TGCAGCGTTGAAGATCTAAGCGGGAGTGCCAAAAACATTCAGTACTTC. J is TRBJ2-4 and V is TRBV29-1, with 8 nucleotides matching TRBD2. This CDR3 contains 16 residues. Per germline, CDR1 SQVTM and CDR2 ANQGSEA. The junction had 5 bases not matched to a gene; V was cut back by 0 bases and J by 1 base.

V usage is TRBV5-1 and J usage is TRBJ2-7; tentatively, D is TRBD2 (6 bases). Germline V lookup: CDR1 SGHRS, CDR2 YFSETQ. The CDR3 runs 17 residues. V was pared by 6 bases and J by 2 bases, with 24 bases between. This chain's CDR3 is CASTSLGGPAGAYEQYF. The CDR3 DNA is TGCGCCAGCACCTCCCTGGGGGGACCCGCGGGCGCCTACGAGCAGTACTTC.

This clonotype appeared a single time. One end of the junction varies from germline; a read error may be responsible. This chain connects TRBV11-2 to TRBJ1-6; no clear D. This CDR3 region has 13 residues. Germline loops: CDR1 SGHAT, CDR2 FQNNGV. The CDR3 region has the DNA TGTGCCAGCAGCTTAGTCTGGGGTTCACCCCACCACTTT. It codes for CASSLVWGSPHHF.

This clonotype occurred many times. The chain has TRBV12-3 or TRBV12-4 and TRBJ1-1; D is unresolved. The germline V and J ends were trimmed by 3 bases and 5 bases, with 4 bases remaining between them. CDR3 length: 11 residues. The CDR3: CASSFITEAFF. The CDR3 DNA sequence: TGTGCCAGCAGTTTCATAACTGAAGCTTTCTTT.

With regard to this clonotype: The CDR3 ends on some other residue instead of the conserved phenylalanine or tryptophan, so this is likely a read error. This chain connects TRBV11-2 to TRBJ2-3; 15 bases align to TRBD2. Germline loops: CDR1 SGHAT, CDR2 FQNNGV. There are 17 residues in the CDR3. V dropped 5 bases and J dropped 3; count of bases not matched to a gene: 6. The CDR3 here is CASSTWTSGRGTDTQYY. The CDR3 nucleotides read TGTGCCAGCAGCACCTGGACTAGCGGGAGGGGAACAGATACGCAGTATTAT.

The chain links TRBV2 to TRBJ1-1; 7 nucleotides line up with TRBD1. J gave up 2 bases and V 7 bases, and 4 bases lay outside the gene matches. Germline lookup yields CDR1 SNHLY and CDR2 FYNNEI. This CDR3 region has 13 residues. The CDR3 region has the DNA TGTGCCAGCAAGGGACAGCAAAACACTGAAGCTTTCTTT. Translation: CASKGQQNTEAFF.

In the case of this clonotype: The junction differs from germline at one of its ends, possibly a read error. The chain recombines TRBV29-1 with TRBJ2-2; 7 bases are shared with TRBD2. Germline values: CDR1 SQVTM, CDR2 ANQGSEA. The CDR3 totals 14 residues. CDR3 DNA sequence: TGCAGCGTTGACGCGGGAGTGGGATCCTGGGAGTTGTTTTTT. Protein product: CSVDAGVGSWELFF.

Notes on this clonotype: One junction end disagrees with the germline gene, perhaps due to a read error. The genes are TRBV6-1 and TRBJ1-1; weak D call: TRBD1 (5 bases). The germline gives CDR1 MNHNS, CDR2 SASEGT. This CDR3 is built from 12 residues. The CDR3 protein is CASRVLEGGAFF. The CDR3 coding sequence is TGTGCAAGCAGGGTACTAGAGGGAGGAGCTTTCTTT.

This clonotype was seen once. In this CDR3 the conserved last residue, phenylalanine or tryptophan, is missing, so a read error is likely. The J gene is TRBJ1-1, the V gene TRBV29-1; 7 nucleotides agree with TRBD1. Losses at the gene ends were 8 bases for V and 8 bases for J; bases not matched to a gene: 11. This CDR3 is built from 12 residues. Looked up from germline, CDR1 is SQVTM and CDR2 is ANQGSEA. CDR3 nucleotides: TGCAGCCCCGGACAGGTTTTCACCGAAGCTTTCTCT. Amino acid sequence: CSPGQVFTEAFS.

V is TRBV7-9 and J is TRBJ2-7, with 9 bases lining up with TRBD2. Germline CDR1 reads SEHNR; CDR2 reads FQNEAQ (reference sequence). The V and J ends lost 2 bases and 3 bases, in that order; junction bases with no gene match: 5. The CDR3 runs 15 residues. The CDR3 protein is CASSLRTSEHYEQYF. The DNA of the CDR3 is TGTGCCAGCAGCTTACGGACTAGCGAGCACTACGAGCAGTACTTC.

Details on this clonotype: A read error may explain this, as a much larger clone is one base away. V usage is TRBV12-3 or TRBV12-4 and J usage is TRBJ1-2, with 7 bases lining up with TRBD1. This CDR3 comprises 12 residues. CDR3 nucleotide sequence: TGTGTCAGCAGTTCAGGGGGTTTGGGCTACACCTTC. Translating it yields CVSSSGGLGYTF.

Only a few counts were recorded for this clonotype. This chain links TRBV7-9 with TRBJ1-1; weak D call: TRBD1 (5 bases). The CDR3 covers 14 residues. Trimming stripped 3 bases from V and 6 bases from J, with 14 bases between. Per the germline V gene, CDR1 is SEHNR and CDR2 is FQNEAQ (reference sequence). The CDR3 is CASSFPMGVPEAFF. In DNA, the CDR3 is TGTGCCAGCAGCTTCCCGATGGGGGTTCCTGAAGCTTTCTTT.

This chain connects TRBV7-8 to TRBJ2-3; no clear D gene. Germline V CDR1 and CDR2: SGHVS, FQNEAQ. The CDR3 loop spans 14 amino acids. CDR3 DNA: TGTGACAGTAGCTTACCATACAGCACAGATACGCAGTATTTT. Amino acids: CDSSLPYSTDTQYF. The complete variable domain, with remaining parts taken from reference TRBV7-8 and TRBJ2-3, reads GAGVSQSPRYKVAKRGQDVALRCDPISGHVSLFWYQQALGQGPEFLTYFQNEAQLDKSGLPSDRFFAERPEGSVSTLKIQRTQQEDSAVYLCDSSLPYSTDTQYFGPGTRLTVL.

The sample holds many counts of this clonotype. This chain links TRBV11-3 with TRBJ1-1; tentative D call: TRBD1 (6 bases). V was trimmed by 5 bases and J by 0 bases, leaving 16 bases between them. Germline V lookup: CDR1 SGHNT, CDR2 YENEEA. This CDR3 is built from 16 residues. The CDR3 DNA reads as TGTGCCAGCAGCCCGGAGGGGGGGTTAATGAACACTGAAGCTTTCTTT. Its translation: CASSPEGGLMNTEAFF.

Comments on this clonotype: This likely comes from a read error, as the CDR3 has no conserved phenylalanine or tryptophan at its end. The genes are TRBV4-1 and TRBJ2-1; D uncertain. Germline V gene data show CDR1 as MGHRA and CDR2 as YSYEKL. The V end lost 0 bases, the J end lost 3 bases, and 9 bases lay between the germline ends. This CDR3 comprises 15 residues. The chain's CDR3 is CASSQDYRRYNEQFL. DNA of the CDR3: TGCGCCAGCAGCCAAGATTACAGACGCTACAATGAGCAGTTCTTG.

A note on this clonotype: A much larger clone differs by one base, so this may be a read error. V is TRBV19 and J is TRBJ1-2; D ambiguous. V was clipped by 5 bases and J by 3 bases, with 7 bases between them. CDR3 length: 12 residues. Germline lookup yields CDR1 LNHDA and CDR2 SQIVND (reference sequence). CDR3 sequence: CASSVGYYGYTF. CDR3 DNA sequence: TGTGCCAGTAGTGTAGGCTACTATGGCTACACCTTC.

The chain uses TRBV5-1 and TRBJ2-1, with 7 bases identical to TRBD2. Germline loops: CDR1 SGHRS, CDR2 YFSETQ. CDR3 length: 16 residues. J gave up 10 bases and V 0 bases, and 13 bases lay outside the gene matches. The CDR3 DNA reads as TGCGCCAGCAGCTTGGAGGCTAGCGGACGGCCCAGAGAGCAGTTCTTC. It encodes CASSLEASGRPREQFF.

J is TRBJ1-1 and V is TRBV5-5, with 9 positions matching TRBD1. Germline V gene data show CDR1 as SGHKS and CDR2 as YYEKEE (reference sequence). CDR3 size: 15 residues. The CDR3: CTGSRPTGGFTEAFF. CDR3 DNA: TGTACCGGCAGCCGACCGACAGGGGGTTTCACTGAAGCTTTCTTT.

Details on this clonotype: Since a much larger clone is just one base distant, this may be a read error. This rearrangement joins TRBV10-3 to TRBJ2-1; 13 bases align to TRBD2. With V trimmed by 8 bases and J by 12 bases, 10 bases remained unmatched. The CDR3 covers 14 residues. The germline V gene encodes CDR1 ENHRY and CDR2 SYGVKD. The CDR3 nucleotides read TGTGCCATCTCCCGGACTAGCGGGAGCCATGTGCAGTTCTTC. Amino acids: CAISRTSGSHVQFF.

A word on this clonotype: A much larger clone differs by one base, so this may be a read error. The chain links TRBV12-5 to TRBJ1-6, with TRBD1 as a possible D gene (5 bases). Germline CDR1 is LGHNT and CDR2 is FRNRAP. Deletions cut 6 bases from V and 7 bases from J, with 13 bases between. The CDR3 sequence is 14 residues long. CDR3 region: CASGFRDSNSPLHF. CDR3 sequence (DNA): TGTGCTAGTGGATTCAGGGACTCGAATTCACCCCTCCACTTT. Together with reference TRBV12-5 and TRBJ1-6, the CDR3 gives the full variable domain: DARVTQTPRHKVTEMGQEVTMRCQPILGHNTVFWYRQTMMQGLELLAYFRNRAPLDDSGMPKDRFSAEMPDATLATLKIQPSEPRDSAVYFCASGFRDSNSPLHFGNGTRLTVT.

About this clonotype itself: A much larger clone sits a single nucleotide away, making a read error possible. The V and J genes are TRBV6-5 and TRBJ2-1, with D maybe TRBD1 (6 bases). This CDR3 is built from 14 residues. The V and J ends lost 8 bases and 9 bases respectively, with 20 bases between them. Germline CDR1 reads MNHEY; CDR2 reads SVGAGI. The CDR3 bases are TGTGCCAGCTGTGATACCGGGACATCAAGTGAGCAGTTCTTC. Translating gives CASCDTGTSSEQFF.

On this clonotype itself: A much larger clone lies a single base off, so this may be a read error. CDR3 protein: CASGRRLADTDTQYF. For the CDR3, the DNA is TGTGCCAGCGGCCGGAGACTAGCGGACACAGATACGCAGTATTTT. V and J are TRBV14 and TRBJ2-3, with 9 bases that match TRBD2. CDR3 length equals 15 residues. Trimming took 8 bases from V and 2 from J; bases not matched to a gene: 8. Germline V gene lookup returns CDR1 SGHDN and CDR2 FVKESK. Looking up the rest from reference TRBV14 and TRBJ2-3 gives the full variable domain: EAGVTQFPSHSVIEKGQTVTLRCDPISGHDNLYWYRRVMGKEIKFLLHFVKESKQDESGMPNNRFLAERTGGTYSTLKVQPAELEDSGVYFCASGRRLADTDTQYFGPGTRLTVL.

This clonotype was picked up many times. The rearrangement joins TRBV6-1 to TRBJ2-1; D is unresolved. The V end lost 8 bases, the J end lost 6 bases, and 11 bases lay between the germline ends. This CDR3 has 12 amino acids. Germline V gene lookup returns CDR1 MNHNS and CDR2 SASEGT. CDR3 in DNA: TGTGCCAGCTCGACCTGGGGCAATGAGCAGTTCTTC. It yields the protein CASSTWGNEQFF.